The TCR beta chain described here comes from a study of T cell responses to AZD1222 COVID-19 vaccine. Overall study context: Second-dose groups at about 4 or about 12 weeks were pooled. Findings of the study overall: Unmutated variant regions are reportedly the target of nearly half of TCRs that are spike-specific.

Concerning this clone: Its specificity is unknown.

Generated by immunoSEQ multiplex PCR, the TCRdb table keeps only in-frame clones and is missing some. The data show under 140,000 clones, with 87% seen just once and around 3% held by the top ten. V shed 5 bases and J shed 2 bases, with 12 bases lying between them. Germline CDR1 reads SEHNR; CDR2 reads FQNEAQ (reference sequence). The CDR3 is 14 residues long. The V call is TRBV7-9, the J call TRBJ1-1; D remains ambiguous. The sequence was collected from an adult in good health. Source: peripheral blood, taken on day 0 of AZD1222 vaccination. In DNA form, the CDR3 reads TGTGCCAGCAGCGCCGAGGGCAGCAACACTGAAGCTTTCTTT. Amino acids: CASSAEGSNTEAFF.